This T cell receptor beta chain derives from a study of tumor-infiltrating lymphocytes in primary liver carcinoma. From about 19-30 mg of unsorted bulk tissue, DNA and RNA were co-extracted together. Each tumor was sampled at four poles and its centre. A constant-region primer primed TCR beta cDNA synthesis from around 500 ng of total RNA. Libraries for TCR beta were built through three nested multiplex PCR rounds, which together made up a slightly modified ARM-PCR procedure. For around 11 cycles apiece, the opening two PCR rounds ran with TRBV1-TRBV30 forward primers and a C-beta reverse primer. MiXCR, applied by TCRdb to the multiplex PCR reads, yields one record per CDR3 protein. The sample holds about 60,000 distinct CDR3 sequences, about 71% seen once. Details on this clonotype: At one end, the junction sequence differs from germline, possibly due to a read error.

Germline V gives CDR1 MNHEY, CDR2 SVGAGI. CDR3 length equals 17 residues. Sequenced sample: liver tumor tissue from sampling region 4. Described subset: tumor region T4, right-lateral pole. The chain has TRBV6-5 and TRBJ1-5; perhaps TRBD1 as D (5 bases). This sequence originates from a man aged 35 to 55 with primary liver carcinoma and hepatitis B virus infection. In DNA, the CDR3 is TGTACCAGCATTTCCTTGACAGACCTGGGGGGCAATCAGCCCCAGCATTTT. Amino acids: CTSISLTDLGGNQPQHF.